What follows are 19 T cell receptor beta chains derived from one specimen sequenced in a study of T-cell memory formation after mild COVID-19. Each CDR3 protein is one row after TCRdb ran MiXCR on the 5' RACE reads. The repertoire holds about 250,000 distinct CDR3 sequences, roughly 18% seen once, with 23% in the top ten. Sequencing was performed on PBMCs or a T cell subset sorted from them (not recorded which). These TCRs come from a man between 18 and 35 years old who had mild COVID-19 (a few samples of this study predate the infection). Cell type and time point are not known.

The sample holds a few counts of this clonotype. CDR3 sequence (DNA): TGTGCCAGCAGTGAATTGGATGGCTACACCTTC. Translation gives CASSELDGYTF. The V gene is TRBV25-1, the J gene TRBJ1-2; D is unclear. The V gene's germline CDR1 is MGHDK and CDR2 SYGVNS. The CDR3 extends over 11 amino acids. Trimming shortened V by 1 base and J by 6 bases, and 3 bases separated the two germline ends.

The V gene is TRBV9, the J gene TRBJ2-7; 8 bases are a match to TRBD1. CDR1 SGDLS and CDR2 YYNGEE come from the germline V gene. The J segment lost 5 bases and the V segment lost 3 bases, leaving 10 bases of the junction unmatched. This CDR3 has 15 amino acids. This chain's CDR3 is CASSEGTGEVHEQYF. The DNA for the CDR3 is TGTGCCAGCAGCGAAGGGACAGGTGAGGTCCACGAGCAGTACTTC.

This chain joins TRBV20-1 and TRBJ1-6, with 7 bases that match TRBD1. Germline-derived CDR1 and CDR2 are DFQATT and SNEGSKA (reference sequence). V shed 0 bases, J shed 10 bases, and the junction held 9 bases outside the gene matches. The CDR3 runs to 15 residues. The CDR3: CSARDTQGFDSPLHF. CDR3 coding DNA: TGCAGTGCTAGAGATACACAGGGGTTTGACTCACCCCTCCACTTT.

The CDR3 sequence is CASSQVKDRAYNEQFF. CDR3 sequence (DNA): TGTGCCAGCAGCCAAGTCAAAGACAGGGCCTACAATGAGCAGTTCTTC. The chain carries TRBV3-1 and TRBJ2-1; 7 bases are a match to TRBD1. The V segment lost 1 base and the J segment 2 bases; nucleotides outside the gene matches: 5. In germline, CDR1 is LGHDT, CDR2 YNNKEL (reference sequence). This CDR3 contains 16 residues.

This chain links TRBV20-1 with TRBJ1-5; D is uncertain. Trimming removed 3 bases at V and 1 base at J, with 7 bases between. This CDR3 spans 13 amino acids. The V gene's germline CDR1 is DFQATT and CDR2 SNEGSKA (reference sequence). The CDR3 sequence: CSASWISNQPQHF. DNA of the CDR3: TGCAGTGCTAGCTGGATCAGCAATCAGCCCCAGCATTTT.

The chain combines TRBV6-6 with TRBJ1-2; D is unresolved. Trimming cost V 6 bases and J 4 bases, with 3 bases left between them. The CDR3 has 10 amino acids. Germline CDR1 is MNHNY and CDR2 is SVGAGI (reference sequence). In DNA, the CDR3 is TGTGCCAGCAGAACCTATGGCTACACCTTC. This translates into CASRTYGYTF.

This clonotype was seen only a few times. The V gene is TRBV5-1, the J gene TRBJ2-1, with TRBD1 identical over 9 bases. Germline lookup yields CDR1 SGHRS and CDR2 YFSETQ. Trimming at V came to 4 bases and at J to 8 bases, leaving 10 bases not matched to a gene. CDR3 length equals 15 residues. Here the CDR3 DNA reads TGCGCCAGCAGCAGAAATCCGACAGGGGGACATGAGCAGTTCTTC. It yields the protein CASSRNPTGGHEQFF.

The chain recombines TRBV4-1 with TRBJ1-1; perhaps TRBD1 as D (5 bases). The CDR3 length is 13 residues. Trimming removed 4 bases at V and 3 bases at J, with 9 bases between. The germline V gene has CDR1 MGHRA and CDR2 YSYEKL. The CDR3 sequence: CASSLMGDTEAFF. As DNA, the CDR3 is TGCGCCAGCAGCCTGATGGGGGACACTGAAGCTTTCTTT.

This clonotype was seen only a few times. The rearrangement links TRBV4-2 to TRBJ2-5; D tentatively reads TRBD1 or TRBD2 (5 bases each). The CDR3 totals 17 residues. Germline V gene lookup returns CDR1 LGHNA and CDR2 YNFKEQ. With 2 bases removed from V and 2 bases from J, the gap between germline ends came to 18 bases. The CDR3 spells CASSQRHRDGVQETQYF. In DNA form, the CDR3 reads TGTGCCAGCAGCCAACGCCACCGGGACGGAGTTCAAGAGACCCAGTACTTC.

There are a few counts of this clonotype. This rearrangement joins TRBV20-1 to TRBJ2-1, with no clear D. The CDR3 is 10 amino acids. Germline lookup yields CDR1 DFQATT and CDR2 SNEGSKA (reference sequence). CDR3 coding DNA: TGCAGCCTGGTCGGCAATGAGCAGTTCTTC. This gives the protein CSLVGNEQFF.

The chain's CDR3 is CASSLGGLSSPLHF. The CDR3 DNA reads TGTGCCAGCAGCTTAGGGGGACTAAGTTCACCCCTCCACTTT. The chain employs TRBV7-6 and TRBJ1-6; perhaps TRBD1 as D (5 bases). V lost 1 base and J lost 9, with 10 bases in between. From germline, CDR1 is SGHVS and CDR2 FNYEAQ. This CDR3 comprises 14 residues.

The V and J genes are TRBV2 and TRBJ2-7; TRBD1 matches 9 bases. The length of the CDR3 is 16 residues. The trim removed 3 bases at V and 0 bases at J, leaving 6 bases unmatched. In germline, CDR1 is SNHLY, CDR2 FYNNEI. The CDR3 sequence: CASSDPGTGHSYEQYF. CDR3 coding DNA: TGTGCCAGCAGTGATCCGGGGACAGGGCACTCCTACGAGCAGTACTTC.

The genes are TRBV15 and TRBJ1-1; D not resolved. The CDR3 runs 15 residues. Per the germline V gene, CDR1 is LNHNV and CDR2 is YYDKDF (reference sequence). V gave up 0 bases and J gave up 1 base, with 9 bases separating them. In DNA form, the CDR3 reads TGTGCCACCAGCAGAGATCGGCAGACGAACACTGAAGCTTTCTTT. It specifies CATSRDRQTNTEAFF. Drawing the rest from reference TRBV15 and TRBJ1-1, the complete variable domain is DAMVIQNPRYQVTQFGKPVTLSCSQTLNHNVMYWYQQKSSQAPKLLFHYYDKDFNNEADTPDNFQSRRPNTSFCFLDIRSPGLGDTAMYLCATSRDRQTNTEAFFGQGTRLTVV.

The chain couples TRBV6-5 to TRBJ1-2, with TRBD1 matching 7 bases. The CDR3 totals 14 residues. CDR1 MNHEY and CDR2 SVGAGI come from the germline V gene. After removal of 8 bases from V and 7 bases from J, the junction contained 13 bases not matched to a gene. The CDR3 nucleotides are TGTGCCAGCCTCGCCGCGGACAGGCAAGGTGGCTACACCTTC. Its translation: CASLAADRQGGYTF.

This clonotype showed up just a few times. CDR3 loop: CASSSTTGINTEAFF. CDR3 nucleotides: TGTGCCAGCTCATCTACGACAGGGATTAACACTGAAGCTTTCTTT. V gene TRBV18 combines with J gene TRBJ1-1; 7 nucleotides agree with TRBD1. The CDR3 runs to 15 residues. V lost 5 bases, J lost 2 bases, and 8 bases stayed unmatched. In germline, CDR1 is KGHSH, CDR2 LQKENI. Drawing the rest from reference TRBV18 and TRBJ1-1, the complete variable domain is NAGVMQNPRHLVRRRGQEARLRCSPMKGHSHVYWYRQLPEEGLKFMVYLQKENIIDESGMPKERFSAEFPKEGPSILRIQQVVRGDSAAYFCASSSTTGINTEAFFGQGTRLTVV.

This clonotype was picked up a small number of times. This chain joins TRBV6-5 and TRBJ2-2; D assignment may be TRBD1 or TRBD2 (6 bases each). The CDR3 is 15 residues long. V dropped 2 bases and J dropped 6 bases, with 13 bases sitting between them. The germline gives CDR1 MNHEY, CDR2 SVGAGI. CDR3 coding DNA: TGTGCCAGCAGTTACGACGGGGGCCTCCCCGGGGAGCTGTTTTTT. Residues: CASSYDGGLPGELFF.

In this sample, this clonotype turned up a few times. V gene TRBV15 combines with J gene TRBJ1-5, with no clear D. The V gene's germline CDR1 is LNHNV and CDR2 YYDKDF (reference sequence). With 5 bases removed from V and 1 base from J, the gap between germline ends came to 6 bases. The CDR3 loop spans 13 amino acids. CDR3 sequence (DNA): TGTGCCACCAGCCCTGAGAGCAATCAGCCCCAGCATTTT. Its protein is CATSPESNQPQHF.

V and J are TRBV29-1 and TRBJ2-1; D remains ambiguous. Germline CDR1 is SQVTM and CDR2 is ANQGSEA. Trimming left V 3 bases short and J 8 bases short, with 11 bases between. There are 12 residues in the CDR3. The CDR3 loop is CSVDPGKDEQFF. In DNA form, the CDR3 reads TGCAGCGTTGATCCTGGGAAGGATGAGCAGTTCTTC.

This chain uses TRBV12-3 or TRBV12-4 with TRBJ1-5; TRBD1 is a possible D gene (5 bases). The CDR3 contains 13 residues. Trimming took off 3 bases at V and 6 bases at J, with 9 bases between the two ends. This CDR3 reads CASSLTGAQPQHF. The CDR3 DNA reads TGTGCCAGCAGTTTGACCGGGGCTCAGCCCCAGCATTTT.